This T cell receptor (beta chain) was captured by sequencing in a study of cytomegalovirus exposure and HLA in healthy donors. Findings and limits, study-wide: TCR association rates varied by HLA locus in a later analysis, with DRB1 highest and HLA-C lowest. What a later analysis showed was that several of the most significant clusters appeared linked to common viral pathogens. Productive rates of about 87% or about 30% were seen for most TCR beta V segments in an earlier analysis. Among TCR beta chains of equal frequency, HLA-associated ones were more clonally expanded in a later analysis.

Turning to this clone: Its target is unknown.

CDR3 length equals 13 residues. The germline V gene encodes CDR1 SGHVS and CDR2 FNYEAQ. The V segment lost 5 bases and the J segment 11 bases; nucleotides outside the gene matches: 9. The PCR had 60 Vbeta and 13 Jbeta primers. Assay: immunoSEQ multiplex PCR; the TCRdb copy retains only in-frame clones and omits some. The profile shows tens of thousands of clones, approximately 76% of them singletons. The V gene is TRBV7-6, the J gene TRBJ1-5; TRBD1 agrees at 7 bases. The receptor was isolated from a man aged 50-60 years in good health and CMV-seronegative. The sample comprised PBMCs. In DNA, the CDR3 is TGTGCCAGCAGCATGGGACAGATGATGGCCCAGCATTTT. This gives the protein CASSMGQMMAQHF. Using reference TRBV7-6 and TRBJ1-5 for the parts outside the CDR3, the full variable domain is GAGVSQSPRYKVTKRGQDVALRCDPISGHVSLYWYRQALGQGPEFLTYFNYEAQQDKSGLPNDRFSAERPEGSISTLTIQRTEQRDSAMYRCASSMGQMMAQHFGDGTRLSIL.